This T cell receptor (beta chain) was recorded in a study of CD8 T cells in ankylosing spondylitis. For TCR beta, libraries came from quantitative 5'-RACE with molecular barcodes. TCRdb independently ran MiXCR on the 5' RACE reads; one entry per CDR3 protein. In the table there are roughly 670,000 distinct CDR3 sequences, 15% to 20% of which are singletons. The study, taken as a whole, reports: Apparently characteristic of ankylosing spondylitis blood was a TCR beta motif (fewer than ten highly homologous variants). Significant enrichment of disease-linked clones was reportedly seen in matched ankylosing spondylitis synovial fluid. In synovial fluid and blood from reactive arthritis, some motif variants were previously reported. Peripheral blood held disease-linked clones only at relatively low frequency, and these were CD8+.

This clonotype came up a few times. Its specificity is not known. The sequence came from a male donor with ankylosing spondylitis. The sequencing input was blood, either unsorted or a sorted T cell fraction (not recorded which).

In DNA, the CDR3 is TGTGCCAGCAGCTTAAAGGTAGCGGGGGGGGGACATGAGCAGTTCTTC. Its translation is CASSLKVAGGGHEQFF. The chain joins TRBV7-3 to TRBJ2-1, with TRBD2 identical over 11 bases. Germline CDR1 SGHTA, CDR2 FQGTGA. With 1 base clipped from V and 8 bases from J, the junction kept 7 bases outside the gene matches. The CDR3 is 16 amino acids. Complete variable domain (other parts from reference TRBV7-3 and TRBJ2-1): GAGVSQTPSNKVTEKGKYVELRCDPISGHTALYWYRQSLGQGPEFLIYFQGTGAADDSGLPNDRFFAVRPEGSVSTLKIQRTERGDSAVYLCASSLKVAGGGHEQFFGPGTRLTVL.